The sequence of this TCR beta chain was determined in a study of blood T cell repertoires in COVID-19. Study at large: Samples representing acute and convalescent COVID-19 were sourced from the United States, Italy and Spain.

Only one count was recorded for this clone. The J segment lost 4 bases and the V segment lost 1 base, leaving 4 bases of the junction unmatched. Germline CDR1 is SGHRS and CDR2 is YFSETQ. CDR3 size: 15 residues. As handled by the study authors: Reference gene primers were amplified, and this amplification served to estimate nucleated cell counts. The assay was immunoSEQ multiplex PCR, and TCRdb's table has in-frame clones only and misses some. V, J and clone size were drawn from that table, and D and trimming were deduced from the DNA. The sample has roughly 130,000 clones; more than 70% are singletons.

The TCR comes from a woman in her twenties or thirties who had recovered from COVID-19. This chain joins TRBV5-1 and TRBJ2-3, with 9 positions matching TRBD2. Sequenced input: peripheral blood. CDR3 residues: CASSLISGSPDTQYF. CDR3 bases: TGCGCCAGCAGCTTGATTAGCGGGAGCCCAGATACGCAGTATTTT.